A single sample is the source of the 18 T cell receptor beta chains below, sequenced in a study of CD8 T cells in ankylosing spondylitis. TCRdb processed the 5' RACE reads anew with MiXCR; each CDR3 protein has one entry. The sample lists 250,000 to 400,000 distinct CDR3 sequences, under 14% occurring once. The sample was blood, either unsorted or a sorted T cell fraction (not recorded which). These TCRs come from a female donor with ankylosing spondylitis or in good health (not recorded which).

Many counts were recorded for this clonotype. Germline is not matched at one junction end, which may reflect a read error. This sequence joins TRBV5-1 and TRBJ1-2, with unresolved D. Germline V gene lookup returns CDR1 SGHRS and CDR2 YFSETQ. The CDR3 contains 14 residues. This CDR3 reads CASRLADGHYGYTF. In nucleotides, the CDR3 is TGCGCCAGCAGGTTGGCCGACGGCCACTATGGCTACACCTTC.

This clonotype was counted at least ten times. The chain has TRBV20-1 and TRBJ2-3, with 9 bases that match TRBD2. CDR1 is DFQATT, CDR2 SNEGSKA, per germline (reference sequence). There are 13 residues in the CDR3. Losses at the gene ends were 3 bases for V and 11 bases for J; bases not matched to a gene: 9. In DNA form, the CDR3 reads TGCAGTGCTAGGTCCACTAGCGGGCCAAGGCAGTATTTT. Protein: CSARSTSGPRQYF.

V is TRBV12-3 or TRBV12-4 and J is TRBJ2-2; 10 nucleotides agree with TRBD1. CDR3 length: 16 residues. The V gene end was trimmed by 6 bases and the J gene end by 6 bases; junction bases not matched to a gene: 10. CDR3 nucleotide sequence: TGTGCCAGCAGGACTCCCTCGGGACAGGGGTCCGGGGAGCTGTTTTTT. Amino acid sequence: CASRTPSGQGSGELFF.

This clonotype was detected ten times or more. The genes are TRBV28 and TRBJ2-7; D gene ambiguous. Germline loops: CDR1 MDHEN, CDR2 SYDVKM. The CDR3 covers 12 residues. V lost 6 bases, J lost 1 base, and 7 bases lay in between. The CDR3 region has the DNA TGTGCCAGCAGCGGTCGGTCCTACGAGCAGTACTTC. Protein product: CASSGRSYEQYF. Supplemented by reference TRBV28 and TRBJ2-7, the full variable domain reads DVKVTQSSRYLVKRTGEKVFLECVQDMDHENMFWYRQDPGLGLRLIYFSYDVKMKEKGDIPEGYSVSREKKERFSLILESASTNQTSMYLCASSGRSYEQYFGPGTRLTVT.

Worth noting for this clonotype: A junction end diverges from the germline sequence, so it may reflect a read error. V is TRBV20-1 and J is TRBJ2-7, with TRBD2 identical over 11 bases. The CDR3 loop spans 17 amino acids. Germline CDR1 reads DFQATT; CDR2 reads SNEGSKA (reference sequence). The CDR3 sequence is CSARDSGTNGLAGARHF. CDR3 nucleotide sequence: TGCAGTGCTAGAGATTCCGGGACTAACGGACTAGCGGGCGCCCGACACTTC.

This chain uses TRBV7-9 with TRBJ2-4; D may be TRBD1 or TRBD2 (6 bases each). The V end was cut by 1 base, the J end by 1 base, with 11 bases between. From germline, CDR1 is SEHNR and CDR2 FQNEAQ (reference sequence). CDR3 length: 16 amino acids. The CDR3 DNA follows: TGTGCCAGCAGCTTAGTGGGGGGCGCGGCCAAAAACATTCAGTACTTC. This encodes CASSLVGGAAKNIQYF.

As concerns this clonotype: One junction end disagrees with the germline gene, perhaps due to a read error. The chain links TRBV6-5 to TRBJ1-5; D gene ambiguous. This CDR3 region has 13 residues. The germline CDR1 and CDR2 sequences are MNHEY and SVGAGI. The CDR3 sequence: CASSNSVDQPQHF. DNA for the CDR3: TGTGCCAGCAGTAACTCAGTTGATCAGCCCCAGCATTTT.

This clonotype was detected ten times or more. The chain has TRBV28 and TRBJ1-2; the D gene is possibly TRBD1 (5 bases). From germline, CDR1 is MDHEN and CDR2 SYDVKM. The CDR3 consists of 13 residues. Trimming stripped 5 bases from V and 4 bases from J, with 11 bases between. CDR3 nucleotide sequence: TGTGCCAGCAGTCCGACGAGGGGCTATGGCTACACCTTC. It codes for CASSPTRGYGYTF.

This clonotype came up many times. The CDR3 region has the DNA TGTGCCAGCAGCTCTAGCAGGAGATTCAATCAGCCCCAGCATTTT. Its protein is CASSSSRRFNQPQHF. The chain couples TRBV5-8 to TRBJ1-5; no clear D gene. The CDR3 runs to 15 residues. CDR1 SGHTS and CDR2 YDEGEE come from the germline V gene. Trimming stripped 3 bases from V and 3 bases from J, with 13 bases between.

The chain recombines TRBV7-2 with TRBJ1-1, with D maybe TRBD1 (5 bases). Germline CDR1 reads SGHTA; CDR2 reads FQGNSA. V lost 5 bases and J 3 bases, leaving 19 bases between the germline ends. The CDR3 covers 16 residues. As DNA, the CDR3 is TGTGCCAGCAGCCTCAAACCGGGACCAGGGTACACTGAAGCTTTCTTT. Encoded protein: CASSLKPGPGYTEAFF.

The sample holds many counts of this clonotype. This chain uses TRBV12-3 or TRBV12-4 with TRBJ1-1; TRBD1 matches 9 bases. The J segment lost 1 base and the V segment lost 5 bases, leaving 2 bases of the junction unmatched. The CDR3 is 14 amino acids. As DNA, the CDR3 is TGTGCCAGCAGTCGGGACAGGGAGAACACTGAAGCTTTCTTT. Translation gives CASSRDRENTEAFF.

This clonotype was seen more than once but under ten times. The V call is TRBV20-1, the J call TRBJ2-7; either TRBD1 or TRBD2 may fit D (5 bases each). The CDR3 is 16 amino acids. V was clipped by 3 bases and J by 0 bases, with 18 bases between them. CDR1 and CDR2 from the germline V gene are DFQATT and SNEGSKA (reference sequence). The CDR3 protein is CSARLGTFYSSYEQYF. CDR3 nucleotide sequence: TGCAGTGCTAGGCTGGGGACGTTTTACAGCTCCTACGAGCAGTACTTC.

There are a few counts of this clonotype. The rearrangement links TRBV6-2 or TRBV6-3 to TRBJ2-5; a weak D match, TRBD1 (6 bases). The CDR3 is 13 amino acids. Looked up from germline, CDR1 is MNHEY and CDR2 is SVGEGT. Trimming stripped 10 bases from V and 5 bases from J, with 17 bases between. The CDR3 nucleotides are TGTGCCACCTACAGGGAACGGTACGAGACCCAGTACTTC. It is translated as CATYRERYETQYF.

At least ten counts were recorded for this clonotype. The rearrangement joins TRBV5-6 to TRBJ1-4, with 8 bases that match TRBD1. This CDR3 has 16 residues. Per germline, CDR1 SGHDT and CDR2 YYEEEE. After removal of 6 bases from V and 7 bases from J, the junction contained 14 bases not matched to a gene. The CDR3 region has the DNA TGTGCCAGCACGTTGGCAGGGGGCCGCCGTAGTGAAAAACTGTTTTTT. This translates into CASTLAGGRRSEKLFF.

At least ten counts were recorded for this clonotype. The CDR3, as DNA: TGCGCCACCCGGTCCCAGGACACCGGGGAGCTGTTTTTT. The encoded protein is CATRSQDTGELFF. The V call is TRBV5-1, the J call TRBJ2-2; no firm D call. V lost 9 bases, J lost 3 bases, and 12 bases lay in between. The CDR3 runs to 13 residues. CDR1 is SGHRS, CDR2 YFSETQ, per germline. The whole variable domain, remainder taken from reference TRBV5-1 and TRBJ2-2, is KAGVTQTPRYLIKTRGQQVTLSCSPISGHRSVSWYQQTPGQGLQFLFEYFSETQRNKGNFPGRFSGRQFSNSRSEMNVSTLELGDSALYLCATRSQDTGELFFGEGSRLTVL.

The chain carries TRBV20-1 and TRBJ1-2, with D hard to call. CDR1 and CDR2 from the germline V gene are DFQATT and SNEGSKA (reference sequence). V was shortened by 0 bases and J by 7 bases, with 6 bases between the two germline ends. This CDR3 is built from 11 residues. The CDR3 region has the DNA TGCAGTGCTAGAGATGTTCTTGGCTACACCTTC. Its protein is CSARDVLGYTF.

This clonotype appeared many times. The chain carries TRBV20-1 and TRBJ2-3, with no clear D. V lost 1 base and J 3 bases, leaving 17 bases between the germline ends. The CDR3 totals 16 residues. Germline V lookup: CDR1 DFQATT, CDR2 SNEGSKA (reference sequence). The chain's CDR3 is CSARAGVVLGTDTQYF. In nucleotides, the CDR3 is TGCAGTGCTAGAGCAGGAGTAGTCCTGGGAACAGATACGCAGTATTTT.

This clonotype was seen ten or more times. The rearrangement joins TRBV20-1 to TRBJ2-7; D is undetermined. Germline lookup yields CDR1 DFQATT and CDR2 SNEGSKA (reference sequence). The CDR3 has 12 residues. Between the trimmed V and J ends, which lost 6 bases and 2 bases, there was a span of 11 bases. CDR3 coding DNA: TGCAGTGCCGTCGCAGGTCCCTACGAGCAGTACTTC. Translated, it gives CSAVAGPYEQYF.